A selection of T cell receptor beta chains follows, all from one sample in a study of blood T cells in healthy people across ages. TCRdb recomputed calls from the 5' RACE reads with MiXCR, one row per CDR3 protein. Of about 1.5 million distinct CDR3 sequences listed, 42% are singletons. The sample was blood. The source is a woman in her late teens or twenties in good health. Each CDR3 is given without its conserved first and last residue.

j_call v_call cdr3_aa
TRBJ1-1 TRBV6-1 ASSEVGTGSTEAF
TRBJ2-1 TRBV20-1 SAPPGTGLDNEQF
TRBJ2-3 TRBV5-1 ASSLVWTGGGDTQY
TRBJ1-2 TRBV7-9 ASSLPQGFGGYT
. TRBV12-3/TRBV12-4 ASSPGGLAGRETQY
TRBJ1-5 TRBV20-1 SASTGEGNQPQH
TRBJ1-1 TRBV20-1 RANPPGALSWMNTEAF
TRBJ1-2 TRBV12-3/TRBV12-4 ASSLYGYT
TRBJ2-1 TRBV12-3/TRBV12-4 ASSPGQGYGEQF
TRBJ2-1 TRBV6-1 ASSERGDEQF
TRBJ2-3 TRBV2 ASSVGLQIITDTQY
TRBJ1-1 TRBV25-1 ASSVTALNTEAF
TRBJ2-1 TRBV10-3 AISGSGRAGLTYNEQF
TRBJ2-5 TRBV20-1 SAYPGLAVYQETQY
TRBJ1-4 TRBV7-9 ASSLQGFDEKLF
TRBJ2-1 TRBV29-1 SVEPGQGNPYNEQF
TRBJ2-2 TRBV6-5 ASSYRTGGALGGELF
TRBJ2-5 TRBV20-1 SAKDFSSYERY
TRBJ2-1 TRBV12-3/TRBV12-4 ASSLAGGWRNEQF
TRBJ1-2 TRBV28 ASSLDREANGYT
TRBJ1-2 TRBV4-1 ASSRNRGRGYT
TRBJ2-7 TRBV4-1 ASSPLGRTGSPEQY
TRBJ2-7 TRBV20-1 SAQLSGNEQY
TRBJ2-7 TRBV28 ASSLAVRAYEQY
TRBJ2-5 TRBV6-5 ASSYSFFDREQETQY
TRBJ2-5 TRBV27 ASSFRQGETQY
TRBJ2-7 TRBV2 ASSASGTSGSTQY
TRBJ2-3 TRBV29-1 SVEGVPGLSTDTQY
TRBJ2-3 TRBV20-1 SAGTDLTDTQY
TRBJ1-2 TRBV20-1 SAIGDYSSYGYT
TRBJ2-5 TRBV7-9 ASSLVAAGGETQY
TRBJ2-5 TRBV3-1 ASSQSLAAETQY
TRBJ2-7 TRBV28 ASSLGRWAGSYEQY
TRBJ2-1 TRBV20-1 SATRLAGALGDEQF
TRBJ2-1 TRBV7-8 ASSLWPSDEQF
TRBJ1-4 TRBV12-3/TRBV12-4 ASSGGLGDEKLF
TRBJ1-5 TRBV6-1 ASSPNLGQGSNQPQH
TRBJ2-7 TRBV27 ASSLWGGDRAYEQY
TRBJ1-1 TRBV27 ASSFRTGGTEPF
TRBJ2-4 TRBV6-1 ASRASSKNIQY
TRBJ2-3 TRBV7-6 ASSLHVGVGDTQY
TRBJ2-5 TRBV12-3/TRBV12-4 ASSRTGYETQY
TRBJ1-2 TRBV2 ASRKDRGAVYGYT
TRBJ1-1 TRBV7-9 ASSLDGEGEAF